This T cell receptor beta chain was identified in a study of blood T cell repertoires in COVID-19. Study at large: The analysed material was cDNA or gDNA that came from T cells, B-cell-depleted T cells, or PBMCs.

This clone occurred once. Sequencing used immunoSEQ multiplex PCR; TCRdb keeps in-frame clones, though not all of them. The sample carries 300,000 to 350,000 clones, around 91% recorded once. Trimming removed 7 bases at V and 10 bases at J, with 19 bases between. The CDR3 is made up of 13 amino acids. Germline CDR1 and CDR2: MDHEN and SYDVKM. Sequencing was done on a sample of PBMCs or T cells enriched from blood (not recorded which). This sequence was found in a woman between 18 and 30 years old with acute COVID-19. The chain recombines TRBV28 with TRBJ1-1; a weak D match, TRBD1 (5 bases). The CDR3 sequence is CASTPGVANGAFF. The CDR3, as DNA: TGTGCCAGCACCCCGGGGGTTGCAAATGGAGCTTTCTTT.